This is a list of T cell receptor beta chains from one sample in a study of CD8 T cells in ankylosing spondylitis. Using its own MiXCR run on the 5' RACE reads, TCRdb lists one record per CDR3 protein. The sample contains approximately 540,000 distinct CDR3 sequences, 9.5% to 15% of which appear only once. The sequenced material came from blood, either unsorted or a sorted T cell fraction (not recorded which). The receptors stem from a male donor with ankylosing spondylitis. Both conserved end residues are part of each CDR3. A D gene is named only where the DNA matches it firmly. Not every row has a clone size; where given, it reads once, few, many or a size class.

abundance: -
d_gene: TRBD1
j_gene: TRBJ1-2
v_gene: TRBV18
CDR3aa: CASSPSVQGADGYTF
CDR3nt: TGTGCCAGCTCACCAAGTGTGCAGGGGGCCGATGGCTACACCTTC

abundance: few
d_gene: TRBD1
j_gene: TRBJ1-5
v_gene: TRBV10-3
CDR3aa: CAIKPDRGLNQPQHF
CDR3nt: TGTGCCATCAAGCCGGACAGGGGACTCAATCAGCCCCAGCATTTT

abundance: -
d_gene: TRBD1
j_gene: TRBJ2-5
v_gene: TRBV20-1
CDR3aa: CSASGQGETQYF
CDR3nt: TGCAGTGCTTCCGGACAGGGAGAGACCCAGTACTTC

abundance: -
d_gene: -
j_gene: TRBJ2-1
v_gene: TRBV29-1
CDR3aa: CSHWQEYEQFF
CDR3nt: TGCAGTCACTGGCAAGAGTACGAGCAGTTCTTC

abundance: -
d_gene: TRBD1
j_gene: TRBJ1-2
v_gene: TRBV6-5
CDR3aa: CASSLRQGAQGGYTF
CDR3nt: TGTGCCAGCAGTTTAAGACAGGGGGCACAGGGTGGCTACACCTTC

abundance: -
d_gene: -
j_gene: TRBJ1-3
v_gene: TRBV7-2
CDR3aa: CASSLGVVGNTIYF
CDR3nt: TGTGCCAGCAGCTTAGGTGTGGTTGGAAACACCATATATTTT

abundance: few
d_gene: -
j_gene: TRBJ1-2
v_gene: TRBV7-6
CDR3aa: CASSMSPGDNYGYTF
CDR3nt: TGTGCCAGCAGCATGTCCCCAGGGGATAACTATGGCTACACCTTC

abundance: few
d_gene: -
j_gene: TRBJ1-5
v_gene: TRBV6-2/TRBV6-3
CDR3aa: CASTRDGYSNQPQHF
CDR3nt: TGTGCCAGCACCAGGGACGGTTACAGCAATCAGCCCCAGCATTTT

abundance: many
d_gene: -
j_gene: TRBJ1-2
v_gene: TRBV30
CDR3aa: CAWKPRFRDYGYTF
CDR3nt: TGTGCCTGGAAGCCCCGATTCCGGGACTATGGCTACACCTTC

abundance: few
d_gene: TRBD2
j_gene: TRBJ2-3
v_gene: TRBV20-1
CDR3aa: CSANPTSGLTDTQYF
CDR3nt: TGCAGTGCCAACCCGACTAGCGGACTCACAGATACGCAGTATTTT

abundance: many
d_gene: TRBD1
j_gene: TRBJ2-4
v_gene: TRBV27
CDR3aa: CASSDGQGGYIQYF
CDR3nt: TGTGCCAGCAGCGACGGACAGGGGGGTTACATTCAGTACTTC

abundance: -
d_gene: -
j_gene: TRBJ2-3
v_gene: TRBV12-3/TRBV12-4
CDR3aa: CASRPLTSGADTQYF
CDR3nt: TGTGCCAGCAGGCCCCTTACATCTGGAGCAGATACGCAGTATTTT

abundance: few
d_gene: -
j_gene: TRBJ2-7
v_gene: TRBV27
CDR3aa: CASSSFTVGVYEQYF
CDR3nt: TGTGCCAGCAGTTCCTTCACTGTGGGGGTTTACGAGCAGTACTTC

abundance: -
d_gene: TRBD2
j_gene: TRBJ2-2
v_gene: TRBV4-2
CDR3aa: CASSQDSRLAGDTGELFF
CDR3nt: TGTGCCAGCAGCCAAGATAGTAGGCTAGCGGGAGACACCGGGGAGCTGTTTTTT

abundance: -
d_gene: -
j_gene: TRBJ2-2
v_gene: TRBV18
CDR3aa: CASSNDRQLTGELFF
CDR3nt: TGTGCCAGCTCGAATGACAGACAACTCACCGGGGAGCTGTTTTTT

abundance: -
d_gene: -
j_gene: TRBJ2-4
v_gene: TRBV4-1
CDR3aa: CASSQKDSDLAKNIQYF
CDR3nt: TGCGCCAGCAGCCAAAAGGACTCCGACCTAGCCAAAAACATTCAGTACTTC

abundance: -
d_gene: TRBD2
j_gene: TRBJ2-7
v_gene: TRBV19
CDR3aa: CASAGEGEQYF
CDR3nt: TGTGCCTCAGCGGGAGAAGGGGAGCAGTACTTC

abundance: -
d_gene: -
j_gene: TRBJ1-6
v_gene: TRBV6-5
CDR3aa: CASSSQHNSPLHF
CDR3nt: TGTGCCAGCAGTTCCCAGCATAATTCACCCCTCCACTTT

abundance: few
d_gene: -
j_gene: TRBJ1-5
v_gene: TRBV20-1
CDR3aa: CSARDGSRSNQPQHF
CDR3nt: TGCAGTGCTAGAGATGGGTCAAGAAGCAATCAGCCCCAGCATTTT

abundance: -
d_gene: -
j_gene: TRBJ1-1
v_gene: TRBV6-2/TRBV6-3
CDR3aa: CASSRNRGLGEAFF
CDR3nt: TGTGCCAGCAGCCGGAATAGGGGACTCGGGGAAGCTTTCTTT

abundance: -
d_gene: -
j_gene: TRBJ1-1
v_gene: TRBV7-9
CDR3aa: CASSPAGGALAAFF
CDR3nt: TGTGCCAGCAGCCCGGCAGGAGGGGCGCTAGCAGCTTTCTTT

abundance: -
d_gene: TRBD2
j_gene: TRBJ2-1
v_gene: TRBV5-4
CDR3aa: CASSTRTSGSYNEQFF
CDR3nt: TGTGCCAGCAGTACTCGGACTAGCGGGTCCTACAATGAGCAGTTCTTC

abundance: few
d_gene: -
j_gene: TRBJ1-2
v_gene: TRBV7-2
CDR3aa: CASSLKQDYGYTF
CDR3nt: TGTGCCAGCAGCTTAAAACAGGATTATGGCTACACCTTC

abundance: few
d_gene: TRBD2
j_gene: TRBJ2-1
v_gene: TRBV3-1
CDR3aa: CASSQVAGGFEQFF
CDR3nt: TGTGCCAGCAGCCAAGTGGCGGGAGGCTTTGAGCAGTTCTTC

abundance: -
d_gene: TRBD2
j_gene: TRBJ2-1
v_gene: TRBV5-1
CDR3aa: CASSLSSSGGYNEQFF
CDR3nt: TGCGCCAGCAGCTTGTCGTCTAGCGGGGGCTACAATGAGCAGTTCTTC

abundance: few
d_gene: -
j_gene: TRBJ2-6
v_gene: TRBV3-1
CDR3aa: CASSHNKGQPGANVLTF
CDR3nt: TGTGCCAGCAGCCATAACAAGGGCCAACCGGGGGCCAACGTCCTGACTTTC

abundance: few
d_gene: -
j_gene: TRBJ2-5
v_gene: TRBV20-1
CDR3aa: CSAGPGETQYF
CDR3nt: TGCAGTGCAGGGCCGGGCGAGACCCAGTACTTC